This TCR beta chain was observed in a study of T cell responses to AZD1222 COVID-19 vaccine. Worth noting for this clone: What it binds is not known.

Broader study findings: White British donors predominated, females outnumbered males, and clonal diversity was possibly underestimated. All repertoire sampling was performed exclusively after the peak T cell response. Spike-specific TCR breadth rose after two AZD1222 doses, and depth rose as well. Nearly half of spike-specific TCRs reportedly go after variant regions that carry no mutations.

The germline V gene has CDR1 SGHTA and CDR2 FQGNSA. V lost 8 bases to trimming and J lost 1 base; unmatched junction nucleotides: 9. This CDR3 has 16 amino acids. Profiled with immunoSEQ multiplex PCR; TCRdb holds only in-frame clones, not every one. In the table there are more than 100,000 clones, about 90% of which are singletons. Specimen: peripheral blood, collected on day 0 of AZD1222 vaccination. The TCR was taken from an adult in good health. The genes are TRBV7-2 and TRBJ1-1, with 11 bases lining up with TRBD1. Here the CDR3 reads CASRGQGAMGNTEAFF. CDR3 coding DNA: TGTGCCAGCCGAGGACAGGGGGCGATGGGGAACACTGAAGCTTTCTTT.